Detailed here is one TCR beta chain. Its binding antigen is unknown. No base quality information exists; no much larger clone differs at one position. This specimen belongs to a study of cytomegalovirus exposure and HLA in healthy donors (dated by TCRdb to about 2017). About the investigation overall: An earlier analysis of several hundred of the donors reported about 300 Gb of sequence data and 90 million to 120 million unique TCR beta sequences obtained from around 170 million T cells. An early release covering more than 500 HLA-typed donors comprised approximately 300 gigabases of sequencing data and about 90 million unique TCR sequences. Among the roughly 400 genotyped donors, approximately 82% belonged to the genetic ancestry cluster associated with self-reported Caucasian donors. The aim of the study was to test whether cataloging public T cell receptors could identify signatures of past pathogen exposure. Using immunosequencing, the study profiled T cell repertoires from fewer than 850 subjects and related those repertoires to cytomegalovirus serostatus. A separate validation cohort of some 130 different subjects was used in addition to the 666-subject first cohort. High-throughput TCR immunosequencing, statistical association of individual TCRs with disease status, and machine learning were combined to predict cytomegalovirus infection status. In a later analysis, previously published TCR beta repertoires from 600 to 850 donors were re-analyzed and high-resolution HLA genotyping was added so that TCR occurrence patterns could be studied. The later analysis used no new phenotypic data to find candidate immune exposures, relying instead on TCR beta sequences and their occurrence across donors. In an earlier analysis of 587 of the donors, high-throughput TCR beta sequencing was used to judge whether each TCR beta V gene segment behaved as functional or pseudogenic. Donor age, sex, ethnicity and CMV serostatus were compiled together with the repertoire data. In a later genetic analysis, genome-wide SNP genotypes for about 55% of the roughly 700 donors were used, and that subset was treated as a discovery cohort. All discovery cohort repertoires had been generated using a single sequencing platform. HLA typing covered class I and class II loci at four-digit resolution. Typing coverage varied by locus: roughly 620-640 donors for A, B, C, DRB1 and DQB1; under 550 for DQA1; some 610 for DPA1; roughly 450 for DPB1. Because of strong linkage in the cohort, 4 to 6 DR-DQ haplotypes were treated as single units for association and clustering. Among 398 genotyped donors of the cohort, an average of around 220,000 unique TCR beta nucleotide sequences was sequenced per donor, of which roughly 17% were non-productive.

Library prep was done by the immunoSEQ multiplex PCR assay. A mixture of 60 forward primers for TCR Vbeta segments and 13 reverse primers for TCR Jbeta segments was used in the multiplex PCR. A multiplex PCR assay on genomic DNA amplified the CDR3 region of rearranged TCR beta genes. The amplified TCR beta libraries were sequenced on the Illumina HiSeq System as 87-base-pair reads. The paper's processing steps were these. Across the 700 or so repertoires, a later analysis counted 60 million to 90 million unique TCR beta chains, 9 million to 14 million of which were shared by at least two donors. A nearest-neighbor algorithm error-corrected the raw reads and collapsed the reads into unique sequences, merging closely related sequences to remove PCR and sequencing errors. CDR3 sequences were aligned to IMGT reference sequences to assign V, D and J gene segments. For a sequence to be retained, a match of at least six nucleotides was required to both a V gene segment and a J gene segment. Rearrangements were called productive when the CDR3 lacked stop codons and stayed in frame with V and J; all others were non-productive. Following IMGT convention, CDR3 was defined as the stretch from the second conserved V-encoded cysteine up to the conserved J-encoded phenylalanine. Sequences without an unambiguous match to a single V gene segment were excluded from the earlier analysis of a few hundred of the donors. In an earlier analysis of 587 of the donors, V segments were called functional above 56.7% productive rearrangements and were called segregating when the between-donor standard deviation exceeded 5%. A statistical classification framework was built to diagnose cytomegalovirus status from the catalog of TCR beta chain sequences. In a later analysis, TCR nucleotide sequences were compared against IMGT/GENE-DB human TR gene sequences so that V and J genes could be assigned. A later analysis assigned CDR3 sequences and most-parsimonious VDJ recombination scenarios with the TCRdist pipeline. In a later analysis, each TCR beta chain was defined by its CDR3 amino acid sequence together with its V-gene family, and reads lacking a unique V-gene family were excluded. As a way to deal with suspected cross-contamination and a sequencing artifact, a later analysis dropped 592 nucleotide sequences that were highly shared and had low generation probability. In a later analysis, a clonal expansion index was calculated for each public chain from normalized within-repertoire ranks of inferred template counts. In a later analysis, generation probabilities were computed using a VDJ recombination model fitted to out-of-frame rearrangements, and the results were checked against IGoR. Hypergeometric tests were used in a later analysis to score TCR-TCR, TCR-HLA and TCR-CMV co-occurrence, with a repertoire-size bias correction applied to the TCR pairs. In a later analysis, false discovery rates were estimated by permuting HLA or CMV assignments 20 times. A later analysis grouped co-occurring TCRs with DBSCAN, adding TCRdist sequence similarity when clustering within HLA-allele-positive subsets. Co-occurrence clustering excluded repertoires with fewer than 30,000 or more than 120,000 public chains, plus five with anomalous nucleotide sharing. TCRdb carries this immuneACCESS record with in-frame sequences only. Its versions omit some clonotypes, under half of them owing to an unresolved V gene in the studies checked, with the rest unexplained. That table supplies the V and J calls and clone size; D and trimming were determined from the DNA. This sample holds tens of thousands of clones; approximately 84% were observed only once. Of the sample, about 2.1% falls within the top ten clones.

The cohort comprised 666 healthy bone marrow donors. At the time of sampling, every cohort member was nominally healthy, though immune exposures that went unrecorded were likely present. The donor tested CMV seronegative, placing the donor among the 350 to 400 seronegative members of the cohort. Every donor gave a peripheral blood sample, and the peripheral blood mononuclear cells from that sample were used for TCR beta sequencing. The Qiagen DNeasy Blood Extraction Kit was used to extract genomic DNA from the blood cell samples. Broader findings and caveats from the paper: Sequencing depth was assumed to be roughly uniform across donors in the presence/absence analyses, though that assumption may not hold. A cluster of highly shared sequence variants was judged likely to be a technical artifact of the sequencing pipeline. A later analysis found that HLA-associated TCR beta chains were more clonally expanded and had lower generation probabilities than equally common non-associated chains. When HLA alleles, especially DR and DQ, strongly co-occurred, TCR associations were difficult to assign to individual alleles. Because HLA typing was unavailable for some donors at each locus, only the typed subset was used in association tests. Correlated functional status among segregating V segments might reflect linkage disequilibrium, but an unknown experimental factor could not be ruled out. For the cohort, immune exposure information was limited to CMV serostatus. In a later analysis, the rate of TCR association differed among HLA loci, with DRB1 alleles having the most associated TCRs and HLA-C alleles having the fewest. The 87-base-pair reads could not distinguish some IMGT-functional V segments, including TRBV6-2 and TRBV6-3, so those segments were excluded. In a later analysis, most CMV-associated TCR beta chains were found to appear HLA-restricted, with HLA associations seemingly driven largely by CMV exposure. The authors suggested that the approach could potentially be generalized to other disease states and immunological phenotypes. In an earlier analysis of 587 of the donors, most TCR beta V segments appeared in productive rearrangements about 87% or about 30% of the time, broadly matching IMGT annotations. In a later analysis, several top co-occurrence clusters were reported to appear linked to parvovirus B19, influenza, CMV and Epstein-Barr virus. This cohort had only TCR beta chains sequenced, and the lack of alpha or paired-chain data limited which features could be detected. V-gene and J-gene trimming of TCR beta chains was associated with a missense DCLRE1C variant in a later genetic analysis, and the association was replicated in an independent cohort. In the study, approximately 150 TCR beta chains were listed as associated with cytomegalovirus. A later analysis associated about 17,000 TCR beta sequences with specific HLA alleles at a false discovery rate of 0.05. In vitro tests confirmed that a few of the cytomegalovirus-associated TCR beta chains recognize cytomegalovirus antigens. The classifier was reported to diagnose cytomegalovirus status with high specificity and sensitivity in both the original and validation cohorts. A later genetic analysis reported fewer N-insertions in productive TCRs among donors in an Asian-associated ancestry cluster than the approximately 670-donor mean. The earlier analysis of a few hundred of the donors excluded approximately 15 rarely observed V segments, including chromosome 9 orphons, because counts were too low. While some public TCRs were present in many individuals, most TCR sequences turned up only very rarely across donors. A further reported finding was that TCR beta sequences accurately predicted the HLA-A and HLA-B alleles for most subjects in the first cohort.

According to the germline V gene, CDR1 reads SQVTM and CDR2 reads ANQGSEA. The CDR3, from cysteine to phenylalanine, totals 12 residues. Of the read, only the CDR3 DNA is kept; its 36 bases are in frame from base 1. V sheds 2 bases and J sheds 8 bases, leaving 12 bases between their ends. Sequenced sample: PBMCs. The TCR was taken from a man aged 18-30 years in good health and CMV-seronegative. The V gene is TRBV29-1 and the J gene is TRBJ1-2; the D segment could be TRBD1, given 6 matching bases. The nucleotide sequence is TGCAGCGTTGAACGGGGGGCGTCGGGCTACACCTTC. Its amino acids are CSVERGASGYTF. When the CDR3 is completed using the reference TRBV29-1 and TRBJ1-2 genes on either side, the full variable domain is SAVISQKPSRDICQRGTSLTIQCQVDSQVTMMFWYRQQPGQSLTLIATANQGSEATYESGFVIDKFPISRPNLTFSTLTVSNMSPEDSSIYLCSVERGASGYTFGSGTRLTVV.